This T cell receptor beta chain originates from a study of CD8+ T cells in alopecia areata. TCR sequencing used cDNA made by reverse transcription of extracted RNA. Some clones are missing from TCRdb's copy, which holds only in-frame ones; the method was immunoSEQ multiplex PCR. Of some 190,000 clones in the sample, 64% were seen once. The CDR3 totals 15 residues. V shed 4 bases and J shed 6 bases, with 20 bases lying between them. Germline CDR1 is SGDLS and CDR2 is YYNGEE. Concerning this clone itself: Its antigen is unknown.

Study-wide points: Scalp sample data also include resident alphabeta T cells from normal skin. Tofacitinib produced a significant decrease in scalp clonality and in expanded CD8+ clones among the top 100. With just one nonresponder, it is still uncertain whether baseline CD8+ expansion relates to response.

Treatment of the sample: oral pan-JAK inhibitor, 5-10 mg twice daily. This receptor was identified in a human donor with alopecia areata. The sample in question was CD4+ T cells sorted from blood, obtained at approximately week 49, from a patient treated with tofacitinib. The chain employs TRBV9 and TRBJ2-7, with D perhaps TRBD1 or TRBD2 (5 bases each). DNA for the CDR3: TGTGCCAGCAGCTCAAGTCCCGGGACGTCGCTCGAGCAGTACTTC. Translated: CASSSSPGTSLEQYF.